A selection of T cell receptor beta chains follows, all from one sample in a study of T cell responses to AZD1222 COVID-19 vaccine. Using immunoSEQ multiplex PCR, the repertoire was profiled, and TCRdb retains in-frame clones only, with some absent. The table shows around 85,000 clones, with approximately 86% occurring only once. The source was peripheral blood, collected on day 0 of AZD1222 vaccination. All receptors derive from an adult in good health. Both conserved end residues are part of each CDR3. A D gene is named only where the DNA matches it firmly. Only some rows state a clone size, as once, few, many or a class for expanded clones.

cdr3_aa | cdr3_nt | j_call | clone_size | d_call | v_call
CASSQPGERNYGYTF | TGTGCCAGCAGCCAACCAGGAGAAAGGAACTATGGCTACACCTTC | TRBJ1-2 | - | - | TRBV4-2
CASSLGDRVRSPLHF | TGTGCCAGCAGCTTGGGGGACAGAGTCCGATCACCCCTCCACTTT | TRBJ1-6 | - | TRBD1 | TRBV5-6
CASSLTPYTEAFF | TGTGCCAGCAGCTTGACCCCCTACACTGAAGCTTTCTTT | TRBJ1-1 | - | - | TRBV5-4
CASSLGEMGYEQYF | TGTGCCAGCAGCCTCGGGGAGATGGGCTACGAGCAGTACTTC | TRBJ2-7 | few | - | TRBV7-8
CASSQWQDTGELFF | TGTGCCAGCAGCCAGTGGCAGGACACCGGGGAGCTGTTTTTT | TRBJ2-2 | - | - | TRBV3-1/TRBV3-2
CASSVVGQGTEAFF | TGTGCCAGCAGCGTAGTTGGGCAGGGGACTGAAGCTTTCTTT | TRBJ1-1 | - | - | TRBV9
CASSIGYGAYEQYF | TGTGCCAGCAGCATAGGGTACGGTGCCTACGAGCAGTACTTC | TRBJ2-7 | - | - | TRBV11-2
CASSQPRTDRTEAFF | TGTGCCAGCAGCCAACCTAGGACGGACAGGACTGAAGCTTTCTTT | TRBJ1-1 | once | TRBD1 | TRBV3-1/TRBV3-2
CASSLRGTNTGELFF | TGTGCCAGCAGCTTAAGGGGGACGAACACCGGGGAGCTGTTTTTT | TRBJ2-2 | - | - | TRBV11-3
CASSEGGTEAFF | TGTGCCAGCAGTGAGGGGGGCACTGAAGCTTTCTTT | TRBJ1-1 | few | - | TRBV2
CASSLVRGPGTEAFF | TGCGCCAGCAGCTTGGTCCGGGGGCCGGGCACTGAAGCTTTCTTT | TRBJ1-1 | - | - | TRBV5-1
CASSFLAGKTGELFF | TGTGCCAGCAGCTTTCTAGCGGGGAAAACCGGGGAGCTGTTTTTT | TRBJ2-2 | - | TRBD2 | TRBV11-2
CASSLTSGRQTQYF | TGCGCCAGCAGCCTCACTTCAGGGAGACAGACCCAGTACTTC | TRBJ2-5 | - | - | TRBV5-1
CASSRGTALAGNTIYF | TGTGCCAGCTCACGGGGGACGGCCCTAGCTGGAAACACCATATATTTT | TRBJ1-3 | once | - | TRBV18
CASSSDRQTTEAFF | TGTGCCAGCAGCTCCGACAGACAAACAACTGAAGCTTTCTTT | TRBJ1-1 | - | - | TRBV7-9
CASSLGQGSGNTIYF | TGTGCCAGCAGCTTAGGACAGGGTTCTGGAAACACCATATATTTT | TRBJ1-3 | once | TRBD1 | TRBV7-6
CASSQDSYEQYF | TGCGCCAGCAGCCAGGACTCCTACGAGCAGTACTTC | TRBJ2-7 | - | - | TRBV5-1
CATSDSGVETQYF | TGTGCCACCAGCGATAGCGGGGTTGAGACCCAGTACTTC | TRBJ2-5 | - | TRBD2 | TRBV15
CSASRGGDQETQYF | TGCAGTGCTAGTCGCGGGGGGGACCAAGAGACCCAGTACTTC | TRBJ2-5 | once | TRBD2 | TRBV20-1
CASSIGPGQNTEAFF | TGTGCCAGTAGTATAGGCCCGGGGCAGAACACTGAAGCTTTCTTT | TRBJ1-1 | - | - | TRBV19